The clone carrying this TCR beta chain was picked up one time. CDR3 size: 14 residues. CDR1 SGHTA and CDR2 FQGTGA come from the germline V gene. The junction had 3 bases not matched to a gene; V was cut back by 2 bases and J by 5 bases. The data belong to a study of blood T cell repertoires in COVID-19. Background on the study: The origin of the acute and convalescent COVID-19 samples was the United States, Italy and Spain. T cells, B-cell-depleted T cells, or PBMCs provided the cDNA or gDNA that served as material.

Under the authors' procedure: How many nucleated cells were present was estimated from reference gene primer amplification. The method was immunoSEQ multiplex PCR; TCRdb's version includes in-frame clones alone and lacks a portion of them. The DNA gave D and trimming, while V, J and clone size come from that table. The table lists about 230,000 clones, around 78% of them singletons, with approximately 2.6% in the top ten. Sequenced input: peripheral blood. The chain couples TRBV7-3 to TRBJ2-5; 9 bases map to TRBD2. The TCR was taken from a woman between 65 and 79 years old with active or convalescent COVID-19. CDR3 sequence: CASSLAGGPETQYF. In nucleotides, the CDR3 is TGTGCCAGCAGCTTAGCGGGGGGGCCTGAGACCCAGTACTTC.